What follows are 15 T cell receptor beta chains derived from one specimen sequenced in a study of cytomegalovirus exposure and HLA in healthy donors. Some clones are missing from TCRdb's copy, which holds only in-frame ones; the method was immunoSEQ multiplex PCR. The sample lists 68,000 or so clones, about 89% occurring once. The sample consisted of PBMCs. The receptors stem from a woman aged 18-29 years in good health and CMV-seronegative.

The rearrangement joins TRBV19 to TRBJ2-5; D is uncertain. The CDR3 covers 13 residues. V was cut by 0 bases and J by 10 bases, with 12 bases left in between. Per germline, CDR1 LNHDA and CDR2 SQIVND (reference sequence). The CDR3 region is CASSIDRGGDQYF. Here the CDR3 DNA reads TGTGCCAGTAGTATAGATCGTGGCGGAGACCAGTACTTC.

CDR3 region: CASSASGQETQYF. CDR3 DNA sequence: TGTGCCAGCAGTGCTAGCGGCCAAGAGACCCAGTACTTC. The gene calls are TRBV6-4 and TRBJ2-5; 7 nucleotides match TRBD2. CDR1 is MRHNA and CDR2 is SNTAGT in the germline V gene. This CDR3 is built from 13 residues. V trimming: 4 bases; J trimming: 1 base; junction bases outside the gene matches: 0.

V is TRBV6-1 and J is TRBJ1-1, with D maybe TRBD1 (5 bases). The CDR3 is 15 residues long. Germline V gives CDR1 MNHNS, CDR2 SASEGT. With 4 bases removed from V and 5 bases from J, the gap between germline ends came to 17 bases. CDR3 protein: CASSARQTLGTEAFF. The CDR3 nucleotides read TGTGCCAGCAGTGCCCGACAGACCTTGGGGACTGAAGCTTTCTTT.

V usage is TRBV6-5 and J usage is TRBJ1-3; no reliable D call. The CDR3 totals 16 residues. CDR1 is MNHEY and CDR2 is SVGAGI in the germline V gene. V was clipped by 2 bases and J by 2 bases, with 13 bases between them. The CDR3 DNA reads as TGTGCCAGCAGTTACGTTGCCGGGGTGGCTGGAAACACCATATATTTT. It yields the protein CASSYVAGVAGNTIYF.

The chain employs TRBV15 and TRBJ1-3, with 7 bases fitting TRBD1. V lost 1 base and J lost 4; bases outside the gene matches: 7. The germline gives CDR1 LNHNV, CDR2 YYDKDF (reference sequence). The CDR3 is made up of 16 amino acids. This chain's CDR3 is CATSRGSGTAGNTIYF. CDR3 sequence (DNA): TGTGCCACCAGCAGAGGGTCAGGGACAGCCGGAAACACCATATATTTT.

The chain is built from TRBV5-1 and TRBJ2-5; D perhaps matches TRBD2 (5 bases). This CDR3 comprises 17 residues. Trimming pared 4 bases from V and 5 bases from J, leaving 24 bases between. The germline CDR1 and CDR2 sequences are SGHRS and YFSETQ. The CDR3 region has the DNA TGCGCCAGCAGCCTAAATCGCTCCGGGGTTAGTATGGAGACCCAGTACTTC. Residues: CASSLNRSGVSMETQYF.

The chain employs TRBV14 and TRBJ2-1; D may be TRBD2 (6 bases). Germline loops: CDR1 SGHDN, CDR2 FVKESK. V was clipped by 4 bases and J by 4 bases, with 11 bases between them. The CDR3 loop spans 14 amino acids. The DNA for the CDR3 is TGTGCCAGCAGCCCCCCCGGGGGTTACAATGAGCAGTTCTTC. Residues: CASSPPGGYNEQFF.

This clone was detected only once. This chain links TRBV5-4 with TRBJ2-5, with D perhaps TRBD1 (5 bases). The germline V gene has CDR1 SGHNT and CDR2 YYREEE (reference sequence). This CDR3 has 16 residues. The V and J ends lost 0 bases and 6 bases respectively, with 18 bases between them. The DNA for the CDR3 is TGTGCCAGCAGCTTGGAGGGGCCCTCCCGCGCTAAGACCCAGTACTTC. Translation: CASSLEGPSRAKTQYF.

The genes are TRBV28 and TRBJ2-1, with TRBD2 identical over 11 bases. The germline V gene encodes CDR1 MDHEN and CDR2 SYDVKM. Losses at the gene ends were 3 bases for V and 7 bases for J; bases not matched to a gene: 8. The CDR3 is made up of 16 amino acids. In nucleotides, the CDR3 is TGTGCCAGCAGTTTCTTATCGGCTAGCGGGGGGAATGAGCAGTTCTTC. Translation: CASSFLSASGGNEQFF.

V usage is TRBV4-2 and J usage is TRBJ2-2; possibly TRBD2 for D (6 bases). Germline lookup yields CDR1 LGHNA and CDR2 YNFKEQ. Trimming took off 0 bases at V and 7 bases at J, with 12 bases between the two ends. The length of the CDR3 is 15 residues. The CDR3 nucleotides are TGTGCCAGCAGCCAAGATTCGGAGGGGCTCGGGGAGCTGTTTTTT. The encoded protein is CASSQDSEGLGELFF.

This clone is a singleton in its sample. The J gene is TRBJ2-7, the V gene TRBV4-1; a possible D gene is TRBD2 (6 bases). Germline V lookup: CDR1 MGHRA, CDR2 YSYEKL. The V gene lost 4 bases and the J gene lost 3 bases, with 16 bases spanning the gap. The CDR3 has 15 amino acids. The CDR3 DNA reads as TGCGCCAGCAGCCGGTCGGGACTGCCGAGCTACGAGCAGTACTTC. Translation: CASSRSGLPSYEQYF.

The chain couples TRBV28 to TRBJ2-3; D possibly corresponds to TRBD1 (6 bases). Trimming took 8 bases from V and 6 from J, leaving 15 bases between them. The CDR3 is 13 amino acids. The germline CDR1 and CDR2 sequences are MDHEN and SYDVKM. In nucleotides, the CDR3 is TGTGCCAGCCCCATCCAGGGGCGGGATACGCAGTATTTT. Amino acids: CASPIQGRDTQYF.

This chain uses TRBV7-2 with TRBJ2-3; TRBD2 agrees at 9 bases. The trim removed 6 bases at V and 1 base at J, leaving 2 bases unmatched. The CDR3 contains 14 residues. Germline loops: CDR1 SGHTA, CDR2 FQGNSA. In DNA form, the CDR3 reads TGTGCCAGCAGATGGACTAGCGGCACAGATACGCAGTATTTT. As protein: CASRWTSGTDTQYF.

In DNA, the CDR3 is TGTGCCAGCAGCCAAATAGCCGGGACTAGCGGGGAATACGAGCAGTACTTC. Its translation is CASSQIAGTSGEYEQYF. The V gene is TRBV5-5, the J gene TRBJ2-7; 13 nucleotides line up with TRBD2. Trimming took 4 bases from V and 4 from J; bases not matched to a gene: 11. CDR1 SGHKS and CDR2 YYEKEE come from the germline V gene (reference sequence). The length of the CDR3 is 17 residues. Variable domain in full (rest from reference TRBV5-5 and TRBJ2-7): DAGVTQSPTHLIKTRGQQVTLRCSPISGHKSVSWYQQVLGQGPQFIFQYYEKEERGRGNFPDRFSARQFPNYSSELNVNALLLGDSALYLCASSQIAGTSGEYEQYFGPGTRLTVT.

The chain carries TRBV2 and TRBJ2-3, with D possibly being TRBD1 (5 bases). V gave up 8 bases and J gave up 2 bases, with 11 bases separating them. CDR3 length equals 13 residues. The V gene's germline CDR1 is SNHLY and CDR2 FYNNEI. CDR3 DNA sequence: TGTGCCAGCGGGGCGGAATACACAGATACGCAGTATTTT. This sequence encodes CASGAEYTDTQYF.